A selection of T cell receptor beta chains follows, all from one sample in a study of CD8 T cells in Susac syndrome. Via MiXCR, TCRdb re-called the immunoSEQ multiplex PCR reads, giving one row per CDR3 protein. This sample has a few hundred thousand distinct CDR3 sequences; roughly 85% occur once, and the top ten carry 0.11%. Input material: CD8+ T cells from PBMCs. The receptors stem from a human donor with multiple sclerosis. Each CDR3 is given with its conserved first and last residue. The D gene is left open where the match is weak. Clone size is not always given. Where it is, it says once, few, many or a class for expanded clones.

TRBJ2-1	TRBD1	.	TRBV4-1	TGCGCCAGCAGCCAGATAGGACAGGGCCTATACAATGAGCAGTTCTTC	CASSQIGQGLYNEQFF
TRBJ2-2	.	.	TRBV11-2	TGTGCCGTCCGGGATCCCACCGGGGAGCTGTTTTTT	CAVRDPTGELFF
TRBJ2-1	TRBD2	.	TRBV20-1	TGCAGTGCTAGTCGGCGGGAGGCCGTTCCCTATGAGCAGTTCTTC	CSASRREAVPYEQFF
TRBJ2-5	TRBD2	few	TRBV24-1	TGTGCCACCAGTGATGCGGGAGGCCGAGAAAGGGTGGACCAGTACTTC	CATSDAGGRERVDQYF
TRBJ1-1	.	.	TRBV6-2/TRBV6-3	TGTGCCAGTAGTCCGGGTAGTGCGACTGAAGCTTTCTTT	CASSPGSATEAFF
TRBJ2-2	TRBD2	.	TRBV7-9	TGTGCCAGCAGCCTTAGCGGGAGCGGGAACACCGGGGAGCTGTTTTTT	CASSLSGSGNTGELFF
TRBJ1-5	.	.	TRBV24-1	TGTGCCACCAGTGAGGCCGGTACTCATCAGCCCCAGCATTTT	CATSEAGTHQPQHF
TRBJ2-1	TRBD2	.	TRBV13	TGTGCCAGCAGCAAATCCGGGACTAGCGGGGAACAGTTCTTC	CASSKSGTSGEQFF
TRBJ2-7	.	once	TRBV5-6	TGTGCCAGCAGCTTGGGCTCAAGGGGCTACGAGCAGTACTTC	CASSLGSRGYEQYF
TRBJ1-2	TRBD1	.	TRBV6-5	TGTGCCAGCACCCAGGGGGCGCGCGGCTACACCTTC	CASTQGARGYTF
TRBJ2-7	TRBD1	once	TRBV11-2	TGTGCCAGCAGCCGGAACCGGGACAGACTTTACGAGCAGTACTTC	CASSRNRDRLYEQYF